This TCR beta chain was recorded in a study of T cells after yellow fever vaccination. Study conclusions and caveats: There was a possibility that FACS-sorted repertoires contained abundant clonotypes contaminating from the bulk population. Most primary-vaccination clones recurred post-booster (around 95% CD4, around 86% CD8). Although the secondary response was weaker, it peaked faster, at day 5 versus 15.

V was clipped by 4 bases and J by 10 bases; unmatched bases: 10. Germline CDR1 reads LGHNA; CDR2 reads YNFKEQ. This CDR3 has 14 residues. Synthesis of TCR cDNA relied on 5'RACE template switching, which attached a universal primer site and UMIs. TCRdb reanalysed the 5' RACE reads using MiXCR and keeps one entry per CDR3 protein. Seen here are 300,000 to 400,000 distinct CDR3 sequences, about 12% observed once, and the top ten hold more than 3%. Concerning this clonotype: Its specificity is not known.

The input for sequencing was CD4+ T cells sorted from PBMCs, taken 15 days after the yellow fever booster vaccination. The chain joins TRBV4-2 to TRBJ2-1, with TRBD1 identical over 7 bases. The receptor was isolated from a man aged 18 to 35 who received the YFV17D yellow fever vaccine. CDR3 bases: TGTGCCAGCAGCCCTCGACAGGGTAATTGGGAGCAGTTCTTC. Protein sequence: CASSPRQGNWEQFF.